The 25 T cell receptor beta chains given below trace back to one sample, sequenced in a study of blood T cells in healthy people across ages. Primed by a sample-barcoded 5' primer and a J-beta primer mix, a second PCR proceeded for about 6 to 12 cycles. TCRdb analysed the 5' RACE reads with MiXCR anew, one entry per CDR3 protein. The sample has 1.5 million to 1.9 million distinct CDR3 sequences, roughly 43% seen once; the top ten hold over 3.5%. Material for sequencing was blood. The receptor set was obtained from a woman aged 18 to 35 in good health.

The sample holds a few counts of this clonotype. This sequence joins TRBV4-3 and TRBJ2-3; the D gene is possibly TRBD1 (6 bases). CDR3 length equals 17 residues. The germline CDR1 and CDR2 sequences are LGHNA and YSLEER. The V and J ends lost 1 base and 0 bases respectively, with 14 bases between them. Written as DNA, the CDR3 is TGCGCCAGCAGCCAAGCCCCCAGGGGAGTTAGCACAGATACGCAGTATTTT. This translates into CASSQAPRGVSTDTQYF.

The V and J genes are TRBV7-9 and TRBJ1-1, with a weak D call TRBD1 (6 bases). Trimming cost V 5 bases and J 2 bases, with 18 bases left between them. The CDR3 contains 16 residues. Germline V CDR1 and CDR2: SEHNR, FQNEAQ (reference sequence). Written as DNA, the CDR3 is TGTGCCAGCAGCGTTCGGGACACCTCAACAAACACTGAAGCTTTCTTT. Amino acids: CASSVRDTSTNTEAFF.

This rearrangement joins TRBV4-1 to TRBJ2-1, with 8 nucleotides matching TRBD2. CDR1 is MGHRA and CDR2 is YSYEKL in the germline V gene. The J segment lost 7 bases and the V segment lost 1 base, leaving 15 bases of the junction unmatched. The CDR3 has 18 amino acids. DNA of the CDR3: TGCGCCAGCAGCCAAGCTCTAGGTTCAGCGGGAGTGAGAAATGAGCAGTTCTTC. It specifies CASSQALGSAGVRNEQFF.

The CDR3 region is CASSLTGQGSNEQFF. CDR3 nucleotides: TGTGCCAGCAGTTTAACGGGACAGGGGTCGAATGAGCAGTTCTTC. The chain is built from TRBV28 and TRBJ2-1, with 10 bases that match TRBD1. This CDR3 is built from 15 residues. Trimming cost V 2 bases and J 7 bases; bases outside gene matches: 5. CDR1 is MDHEN, CDR2 SYDVKM, per germline.

The chain employs TRBV5-1 and TRBJ1-5; perhaps TRBD1 as D (5 bases). Trimming pared 0 bases from V and 10 bases from J, leaving 11 bases between. The germline V gene has CDR1 SGHRS and CDR2 YFSETQ. The CDR3 has 13 residues. CDR3 coding DNA: TGCGCCAGCAGCTTGGAGGGGCCCGTTCCCCAGCATTTT. Protein: CASSLEGPVPQHF.

This clonotype was seen a handful of times. This chain uses TRBV24-1 with TRBJ2-1; 11 nucleotides align to TRBD2. The germline CDR1 and CDR2 sequences are KGHDR and SFDVKD. The CDR3 spans 15 residues. V gave up 4 bases and J gave up 8 bases; unmatched junction bases: 6. CDR3: CATSDRLAGGYEQFF. The CDR3 DNA reads as TGTGCCACCAGTGACCGCCTAGCGGGAGGTTATGAGCAGTTCTTC.

CDR3 nucleotides: TGTGCCAGCAGAAATGGCCGGGGCGCAGGCATAGATACGCAGTATTTT. Protein: CASRNGRGAGIDTQYF. V is TRBV5-5 and J is TRBJ2-3, with D possibly called TRBD1 or TRBD2 (5 bases each). The CDR3 length is 16 residues. Per the germline V gene, CDR1 is SGHKS and CDR2 is YYEKEE (reference sequence). Trimming removed 5 bases at V and 5 bases at J, with 21 bases between. Complete variable domain (other parts from reference TRBV5-5 and TRBJ2-3): DAGVTQSPTHLIKTRGQQVTLRCSPISGHKSVSWYQQVLGQGPQFIFQYYEKEERGRGNFPDRFSARQFPNYSSELNVNALLLGDSALYLCASRNGRGAGIDTQYFGPGTRLTVL.

The J gene is TRBJ1-2, the V gene TRBV12-3 or TRBV12-4; D ambiguous. V lost 6 bases and J lost 4, with 15 bases in between. There are 14 residues in the CDR3. CDR3: CASSPSGRVYGYTF. The DNA of the CDR3 is TGTGCCAGCAGCCCTTCCGGGAGGGTCTATGGCTACACCTTC.

The rearrangement joins TRBV6-5 to TRBJ2-1, with 10 bases that match TRBD2. Germline V lookup: CDR1 MNHEY, CDR2 SVGAGI. CDR3 length: 16 amino acids. V was pared by 5 bases and J by 3 bases, with 7 bases of the junction left unmatched. This chain's CDR3 is CASSTRTSGLYNEQFF. For the CDR3, the DNA is TGTGCCAGCAGTACCCGGACTAGCGGCCTCTACAATGAGCAGTTCTTC.

The chain recombines TRBV10-3 with TRBJ1-1, with a weak D call TRBD1 (5 bases). This CDR3 is built from 13 residues. Germline V gene lookup returns CDR1 ENHRY and CDR2 SYGVKD. V lost 6 bases to trimming and J lost 1 base, with 9 bases between them. The CDR3 here is CAIRQDRNTEAFF. Here the CDR3 DNA reads TGTGCCATCAGGCAAGACAGGAACACTGAAGCTTTCTTT.

J is TRBJ1-2 and V is TRBV12-5; unclear D gene. The CDR3 covers 15 residues. Trimming pared 1 base from V and 7 bases from J, leaving 16 bases between. Germline V gene lookup returns CDR1 LGHNT and CDR2 FRNRAP. CDR3 region: CASGLASRAPSGYTF. CDR3 nucleotides: TGTGCTAGTGGTTTGGCCTCGCGGGCCCCTAGTGGCTACACCTTC.

J is TRBJ2-7 and V is TRBV28; maybe TRBD1 (6 bases). V was shortened by 4 bases and J by 7 bases, with 23 bases between the two germline ends. The CDR3 contains 16 residues. Germline V gene data show CDR1 as MDHEN and CDR2 as SYDVKM. The CDR3 DNA is TGTGCCAGCAGTTCTTTAACGGGACACCTCTACAATGAGCAGTACTTC. This translates into CASSSLTGHLYNEQYF. Full variable domain (rest looked up from reference TRBV28 and TRBJ2-7): DVKVTQSSRYLVKRTGEKVFLECVQDMDHENMFWYRQDPGLGLRLIYFSYDVKMKEKGDIPEGYSVSREKKERFSLILESASTNQTSMYLCASSSLTGHLYNEQYFGPGTRLTVT.

This clonotype was detected only a few times. This sequence joins TRBV7-8 and TRBJ2-1; tentative D call: TRBD2 (5 bases). V lost 0 bases and J 6 bases, leaving 12 bases between the germline ends. The germline CDR1 and CDR2 sequences are SGHVS and FQNEAQ. The CDR3 sequence is 15 residues long. CDR3 sequence: CASSLAGERGNEQFF. As DNA, the CDR3 is TGTGCCAGCAGCTTAGCGGGAGAGAGAGGCAATGAGCAGTTCTTC.

V and J are TRBV7-9 and TRBJ2-5; 10 bases map to TRBD2. The V gene end was trimmed by 2 bases and the J gene end by 2 bases; junction bases not matched to a gene: 8. CDR1 is SEHNR, CDR2 FQNEAQ, per germline (reference sequence). The CDR3 has 17 residues. The CDR3 is CASSLTLAGATQETQYF. The CDR3 nucleotides are TGTGCCAGCAGCTTAACCCTAGCGGGGGCCACACAAGAGACCCAGTACTTC.

The chain couples TRBV10-3 to TRBJ1-1; 7 bases are a match to TRBD1. CDR1 is ENHRY and CDR2 is SYGVKD in the germline V gene. The length of the CDR3 is 13 residues. V shed 3 bases, J shed 3 bases, and the junction held 1 base outside the gene matches. The CDR3 bases are TGTGCCATCAGTGATCAGGGGGACACTGAAGCTTTCTTT. Translating gives CAISDQGDTEAFF.

This clonotype was recorded a few times. The chain uses TRBV9 and TRBJ2-1, with a tentative D call TRBD2 (6 bases). Trimming stripped 2 bases from V and 3 bases from J, with 15 bases between. The CDR3 contains 16 residues. Per the germline V gene, CDR1 is SGDLS and CDR2 is YYNGEE. The CDR3 DNA sequence: TGTGCCAGCAGCGTGACCTTATGGACTAACTACAATGAGCAGTTCTTC. The encoded protein is CASSVTLWTNYNEQFF.

This clonotype was counted many times. The rearrangement joins TRBV9 to TRBJ2-1; 12 bases fit TRBD2. There are 16 residues in the CDR3. Germline V CDR1 and CDR2: SGDLS, YYNGEE. V shed 2 bases and J 8 bases; nucleotides not matched to a gene: 8. In DNA, the CDR3 is TGTGCCAGCAGCGTCAGACTAGCGGGAGTGAGAGATGAGCAGTTCTTC. Amino acid sequence: CASSVRLAGVRDEQFF.

This clonotype has just one count. This chain connects TRBV6-6 to TRBJ2-7, with 7 bases lining up with TRBD2. In germline, CDR1 is MNHNY, CDR2 SVGAGI (reference sequence). V shed 10 bases, J shed 2 bases, and the junction held 8 bases outside the gene matches. The CDR3 length is 13 residues. DNA for the CDR3: TGTGCCACGGGGGGACCCCAAACCTACGAGCAGTACTTC. The encoded protein is CATGGPQTYEQYF.

The sample holds a few counts of this clonotype. The chain has TRBV6-1 and TRBJ2-3, with 8 bases aligning to TRBD1. The junction had 10 bases not matched to a gene; V was cut back by 3 bases and J by 2 bases. Germline lookup yields CDR1 MNHNS and CDR2 SASEGT. The CDR3 covers 17 residues. The CDR3 reads CASSDRDRWGSTDTQYF. The CDR3 nucleotides are TGTGCCAGCAGTGATAGGGACAGGTGGGGCTCCACAGATACGCAGTATTTT.

V gene TRBV18 combines with J gene TRBJ2-7; the D is unclear. Trimming pared 0 bases from V and 4 bases from J, leaving 7 bases between. The germline V gene has CDR1 KGHSH and CDR2 LQKENI. This CDR3 has 13 residues. DNA of the CDR3: TGTGCCAGCTCACCACCCTTGCGGTACGAGCAGTACTTC. Translation: CASSPPLRYEQYF.

The chain links TRBV11-2 to TRBJ1-2; 9 bases line up with TRBD1. V lost 5 bases, J lost 7 bases, and 17 bases stayed unmatched. The CDR3 covers 17 residues. The germline V gene encodes CDR1 SGHAT and CDR2 FQNNGV. CDR3 bases: TGTGCCAGCAGCGCTTCCGGGACAGGGCGCTTTGCGGGTGGCTACACCTTC. Residues: CASSASGTGRFAGGYTF.

The gene calls are TRBV10-3 and TRBJ1-5, with D unclear. The CDR3 sequence is 20 residues long. Trimming removed 0 bases at V and 2 bases at J, with 23 bases between. Germline lookup yields CDR1 ENHRY and CDR2 SYGVKD. The CDR3 spells CAISESLGAAHSGGNQPQHF. The DNA of the CDR3 is TGTGCCATCAGTGAGTCGTTGGGAGCAGCCCACAGCGGTGGCAATCAGCCCCAGCATTTT.

This clonotype was counted a few times. The chain has TRBV7-9 and TRBJ2-2, with D perhaps TRBD1 or TRBD2 (5 bases each). This CDR3 contains 16 residues. Trimming left V 5 bases short and J 2 bases short, with 15 bases between. Germline V gives CDR1 SEHNR, CDR2 FQNEAQ (reference sequence). The CDR3 loop is CASSRPRDQNTGELFF. The CDR3 nucleotides are TGTGCCAGCAGCCGCCCCCGGGACCAAAACACCGGGGAGCTGTTTTTT.

There are a few counts of this clonotype. V is TRBV20-1 and J is TRBJ1-2; 8 bases match TRBD1. There are 14 residues in the CDR3. Germline loops: CDR1 DFQATT, CDR2 SNEGSKA (reference sequence). V lost 5 bases, J lost 1 base, and 6 bases stayed unmatched. The CDR3 DNA reads TGCAGTGCTGGAAGACAGGGGATTAACTATGGCTACACCTTC. Its protein product is CSAGRQGINYGYTF.

The CDR3 DNA reads TGTGCCAGCAGTCCCCTGGGGGGGTTCGAGCAGTACTTC. It specifies CASSPLGGFEQYF. The V call is TRBV3-1, the J call TRBJ2-7, with 7 bases aligning to TRBD2. Germline V gives CDR1 LGHDT, CDR2 YNNKEL (reference sequence). The junction had 8 bases not matched to a gene; V was cut back by 6 bases and J by 6 bases. The CDR3 runs 13 residues.